The sequence of this TCR beta chain was determined in a study of shared clonotypes between healthy human individuals. Turning to the study itself: Per donor, three plates held CD4 naive cells, three held CD4 memory, two held CD8 naive and one held CD8 memory. Study-wide results and caveats: Generation probability values for non-shared clonotypes were lower than those for clonotypes shared by all four donors. Researchers found naive subsets generally carried larger estimated richness than memory subsets. About 5% of naive CD4 clonotypes were shared across a few donors.

With respect to this clone: Its antigen is unidentified.

Germline V gene lookup returns CDR1 MNHEY and CDR2 SVGAGI. The V gene lost 5 bases and the J gene lost 5 bases, with 19 bases spanning the gap. This CDR3 comprises 15 residues. Repertoires were generated with immunoSEQ multiplex PCR, while TCRdb's copy carries only in-frame clones and drops some. The sample has 2 million to 2.5 million clones; around 90% are singletons. Sequencing was performed on naive CD4+ T cells from PBMCs. Subset meaning: CD45RA+ positively selected. The rearrangement joins TRBV6-5 to TRBJ2-7; TRBD1 is a possible D gene (5 bases). The clonotype comes from a man aged 18 to 29 in good health. Some clones in this sample may be carry-over from other donors' samples. The CDR3 DNA reads as TGTGCCAGCAGTAGCCTTGGGGCGGCCGAAAACGAGCAGTACTTC. Its protein product is CASSSLGAAENEQYF.